Listed below are T cell receptor beta chains from one sample, sequenced in a study of blood T cells in healthy people across ages. TCRdb used MiXCR to reprocess the 5' RACE reads, holding one entry per CDR3 protein. The repertoire holds 1.5 million to 2 million distinct CDR3 sequences, with around half as singletons. Specimen: blood. The source is a woman aged 40 to 55 in good health. Both conserved end residues are part of each CDR3. A D gene is named only where the DNA matches it firmly. Where a row states a size, it is once, few, many or the class of an expanded clone; other rows omit it.

d_call: .; clone_size: few; v_call: TRBV6-5; j_call: TRBJ2-7; cdr3_nt: TGTGCCAGCAGTTACTTCGGAGGGGACGATTACTACGAGCAGTACTTC; cdr3_aa: CASSYFGGDDYYEQYF
d_call: .; clone_size: once; v_call: TRBV7-9; j_call: TRBJ1-1; cdr3_nt: TGTGCCAGCAGCTTAGATCTAGGACAACCTAAAGCTTTCTTT; cdr3_aa: CASSLDLGQPKAFF
d_call: TRBD1; clone_size: few; v_call: TRBV10-2; j_call: TRBJ1-2; cdr3_nt: TGCGCCAGCAGTGAGACAGGGGGCAGGAATGGCTACACCTTC; cdr3_aa: CASSETGGRNGYTF
d_call: TRBD1; clone_size: .; v_call: TRBV25-1; j_call: TRBJ1-2; cdr3_nt: TGTGCCGGCAGTGTCGGGACAGGGATTTGGAATGGCTACACCTTC; cdr3_aa: CAGSVGTGIWNGYTF
d_call: TRBD1; clone_size: .; v_call: TRBV7-9; j_call: TRBJ1-2; cdr3_nt: TGTGCCAGCAGCTCACCAATAACCCCTAGACAGGGGTCGCCCTCCAATGGCTACACCTTC; cdr3_aa: CASSSPITPRQGSPSNGYTF
d_call: .; clone_size: .; v_call: TRBV12-3/TRBV12-4; j_call: TRBJ1-1; cdr3_nt: TGTGCCAGCAGTTTCGAGGGGCGCGACACTGAAGCTTTCTTT; cdr3_aa: CASSFEGRDTEAFF
d_call: .; clone_size: .; v_call: TRBV6-2/TRBV6-3; j_call: TRBJ1-2; cdr3_nt: TGTGCCAGCAGCAAGACAGGAGCTGTTTCCTATGGCTACACCTTC; cdr3_aa: CASSKTGAVSYGYTF
d_call: .; clone_size: .; v_call: TRBV7-9; j_call: TRBJ2-7; cdr3_nt: TGTGCCAGCAGTTTTCACAAAAACCTCGACTACGAGCAGTACTTC; cdr3_aa: CASSFHKNLDYEQYF
d_call: .; clone_size: .; v_call: TRBV29-1; j_call: TRBJ2-4; cdr3_nt: TGCAGCGTTGAAAAGTCAAGGGGCGCCGGGATCGGGAACATTCAGTACTTC; cdr3_aa: CSVEKSRGAGIGNIQYF
d_call: TRBD1; clone_size: few; v_call: TRBV20-1; j_call: TRBJ1-2; cdr3_nt: TGCAGTGCTCACCCCCAGAAGACAGGGAACTATGGCTACACCTTC; cdr3_aa: CSAHPQKTGNYGYTF
d_call: .; clone_size: .; v_call: TRBV5-5; j_call: TRBJ1-2; cdr3_nt: TGTGCCAGCAGCCACAGTGCTTCCTATGGCTACACCTTC; cdr3_aa: CASSHSASYGYTF
d_call: TRBD2; clone_size: .; v_call: TRBV9; j_call: TRBJ2-5; cdr3_nt: TGTGCCAGCAGCGACGGTAGCGGGGACGGAGAGACCCAGTACTTC; cdr3_aa: CASSDGSGDGETQYF
d_call: .; clone_size: .; v_call: TRBV28; j_call: TRBJ2-1; cdr3_nt: TGTGCCAGCAGTAGCCCAGGGGTCGATGAGCAGTTCTTC; cdr3_aa: CASSSPGVDEQFF
d_call: TRBD2; clone_size: .; v_call: TRBV7-2; j_call: TRBJ2-3; cdr3_nt: TGTGCCAGCAGCCCGGGACTAGCGGGGGGGAAGGGGCAGTATTTT; cdr3_aa: CASSPGLAGGKGQYF